Each of the 14 T cell receptor beta chains below was sequenced from the same sample in a study of a mutant IDH1 vaccine in newly diagnosed glioma. Profiled with immunoSEQ multiplex PCR; TCRdb holds only in-frame clones, not every one. The sample records around 60,000 clones, less than 85% being singletons. The antigens of these receptors remain unknown. The time point here: week 11, during vaccination. What each vaccine dose contained was 300 ug of mutant IDH1 20-mer peptide, accompanied by topical imiquimod. The input for sequencing was PBMCs, taken from a glioma patient whose treatment included an IDH1 peptide vaccine. These TCRs come from a woman aged 50 to 65 with glioma.

This clone turned up a few times. This chain links TRBV6-6 with TRBJ1-2; no firm D call. V lost 11 bases to trimming and J lost 8 bases, with 15 bases between them. Germline CDR1 MNHNY, CDR2 SVGAGI (reference sequence). The CDR3 sequence is 11 residues long. The CDR3 nucleotides read TGTGCCGGTAGGAATTTAGCCGGCTACACCTTC. Encoded protein: CAGRNLAGYTF.

The chain combines TRBV19 with TRBJ1-6; TRBD1 might be the D (6 bases). V lost 3 bases and J lost 8, with 14 bases in between. The CDR3 runs to 15 residues. CDR1 is LNHDA and CDR2 is SQIVND in the germline V gene (reference sequence). CDR3 in DNA: TGTGCCAGTAGTATGGGAGACAGGAACCATTCACCCCTCCACTTT. Its translation is CASSMGDRNHSPLHF.

This rearrangement joins TRBV5-1 to TRBJ1-2, with D perhaps TRBD1 (5 bases). Trimming took 2 bases from V and 6 from J, leaving 29 bases between them. Germline assignment: CDR1 SGHRS and CDR2 YFSETQ. This CDR3 has 19 residues. The CDR3: CASSFEYLETASWGDGYTF. CDR3 DNA sequence: TGCGCCAGCAGCTTCGAGTACCTAGAGACAGCCTCCTGGGGGGATGGCTACACCTTC. Together with reference TRBV5-1 and TRBJ1-2, the CDR3 gives the full variable domain: KAGVTQTPRYLIKTRGQQVTLSCSPISGHRSVSWYQQTPGQGLQFLFEYFSETQRNKGNFPGRFSGRQFSNSRSEMNVSTLELGDSALYLCASSFEYLETASWGDGYTFGSGTRLTVV.

This clone was seen a handful of times. The sample carries other DNA sequences with the same CDR3. The V and J genes are TRBV27 and TRBJ1-2; 8 positions agree with TRBD1. Germline CDR1 is MNHEY and CDR2 is SMNVEV (reference sequence). This CDR3 comprises 14 residues. J was trimmed by 0 bases and V by 5 bases; bases with no gene match: 2. The CDR3 sequence is CASSVQGANYGYTF. CDR3 DNA: TGTGCCAGCAGTGTACAGGGGGCTAACTATGGCTACACCTTC.

V is TRBV7-2 and J is TRBJ1-2; D remains ambiguous. CDR3 length: 13 amino acids. Germline V gives CDR1 SGHTA, CDR2 FQGNSA. Between the trimmed V and J ends, which lost 3 bases and 3 bases, there was a span of 8 bases. The CDR3 region is CASSLDGDYGYTF. Here the CDR3 DNA reads TGTGCCAGCAGCTTGGATGGCGACTATGGCTACACCTTC.

This chain connects TRBV10-3 to TRBJ2-5; no definite D call. The CDR3 runs 13 residues. Germline V lookup: CDR1 ENHRY, CDR2 SYGVKD. Trimming left V 1 base short and J 5 bases short, with 8 bases between. CDR3 coding DNA: TGTGCCATCAGTGAGTTGATTTGGGAGACCCAGTACTTC. Its protein product is CAISELIWETQYF.

The sample holds a few counts of this clone. The V call is TRBV7-3, the J call TRBJ2-2; TRBD2 agrees at 9 bases. CDR1 is SGHTA, CDR2 FQGTGA, per germline. The V segment lost 1 base and the J segment 14 bases; nucleotides outside the gene matches: 8. The CDR3 covers 14 residues. The CDR3 region has the DNA TGTGCCAGCAGCTTAAGTAGTAGCGGGGGTACACTGTTTTTT. It yields the protein CASSLSSSGGTLFF.

The J gene is TRBJ1-5, the V gene TRBV27; no firm D call. Looked up from germline, CDR1 is MNHEY and CDR2 is SMNVEV (reference sequence). The V end lost 3 bases, the J end lost 2 bases, and 8 bases lay between the germline ends. The CDR3 has 14 amino acids. CDR3 DNA sequence: TGTGCCAGCAGTTTGAGGGTTGGCAATCAGCCCCAGCATTTT. Translating gives CASSLRVGNQPQHF.

This clone was detected only a few times. The rearrangement joins TRBV4-1 to TRBJ1-6; weak D call: TRBD1 (5 bases). The CDR3 totals 14 residues. Trimming cost V 4 bases and J 6 bases, with 10 bases left between them. The germline gives CDR1 MGHRA, CDR2 YSYEKL. CDR3 DNA: TGCGCCAGCAGCCCGGGACGGCTTAATTCACCCCTCCACTTT. It specifies CASSPGRLNSPLHF.

The V call is TRBV6-1, the J call TRBJ1-5; D is unresolved. Germline V gives CDR1 MNHNS, CDR2 SASEGT. Trimming took 7 bases from V and 1 from J, leaving 11 bases between them. The CDR3 covers 14 residues. The CDR3 protein is CASTEAQSNQPQHF. CDR3 DNA: TGTGCCAGCACAGAGGCACAGAGCAATCAGCCCCAGCATTTT.

This chain uses TRBV19 with TRBJ2-7; 10 positions agree with TRBD1. J was trimmed by 1 base and V by 5 bases; bases with no gene match: 5. Germline loops: CDR1 LNHDA, CDR2 SQIVND (reference sequence). CDR3 length: 15 amino acids. The CDR3 is CASSPRTGGSYEQYF. The CDR3 coding sequence is TGTGCCAGTAGTCCACGGACAGGGGGATCCTACGAGCAGTACTTC.

This clone has just one count. This rearrangement joins TRBV2 to TRBJ2-3, with 8 bases fitting TRBD1. Per the germline V gene, CDR1 is SNHLY and CDR2 is FYNNEI. V was pared by 4 bases and J by 0 bases, with 12 bases of the junction left unmatched. CDR3 length: 18 residues. The chain's CDR3 is CASSGTFATGGSTDTQYF. CDR3 DNA sequence: TGTGCCAGCAGTGGAACATTTGCAACAGGGGGAAGCACAGATACGCAGTATTTT.

The chain links TRBV30 to TRBJ1-5; maybe TRBD1 (6 bases). Trimming removed 3 bases at V and 5 bases at J, with 11 bases between. Per germline, CDR1 GTSNPN and CDR2 SVGIG (reference sequence). CDR3 size: 13 residues. CDR3 loop: CAWSTGTDQPQHF. CDR3 DNA: TGTGCCTGGAGCACAGGGACCGATCAGCCCCAGCATTTT.

The chain joins TRBV5-6 to TRBJ1-4; D not resolved. Per germline, CDR1 SGHDT and CDR2 YYEEEE. The CDR3 consists of 13 residues. V was clipped by 4 bases and J by 8 bases, with 12 bases between them. The CDR3 bases are TGTGCCAGCAGCGGTGGACTTCGGGAAAAACTGTTTTTT. Translating gives CASSGGLREKLFF.